The 19 T cell receptor beta chains given below trace back to one sample, sequenced in a study of OX40 agonist ivuxolimab in advanced cancers. The method was immunoSEQ multiplex PCR; TCRdb's version includes in-frame clones alone and lacks a portion of them. The sample holds 13,000 or so clones, roughly 80% seen once. This sample comprised CD4+ or CD8+ T cells sorted from blood, obtained in a trial of the OX40 agonist ivuxolimab. The receptors were gathered from an adult with an advanced solid tumor such as melanoma, head and neck, liver or kidney cancer.

The J gene is TRBJ1-5, the V gene TRBV28, with D unresolved. This CDR3 spans 12 amino acids. V was trimmed by 0 bases and J by 7 bases, leaving 4 bases between them. Per the germline V gene, CDR1 is MDHEN and CDR2 is SYDVKM. The CDR3 protein is CASSLWGQPQHF. DNA of the CDR3: TGTGCCAGCAGTTTATGGGGGCAGCCCCAGCATTTT. Looking up the rest from reference TRBV28 and TRBJ1-5 gives the full variable domain: DVKVTQSSRYLVKRTGEKVFLECVQDMDHENMFWYRQDPGLGLRLIYFSYDVKMKEKGDIPEGYSVSREKKERFSLILESASTNQTSMYLCASSLWGQPQHFGDGTRLSIL.

The chain joins TRBV15 to TRBJ2-3, with TRBD2 as a possible D gene (5 bases). V was clipped by 4 bases and J by 3 bases, with 11 bases between them. CDR3 length equals 14 residues. Looked up from germline, CDR1 is LNHNV and CDR2 is YYDKDF (reference sequence). CDR3 DNA sequence: TGTGCCACCAGCATTTACCGCGGGACAGATACGCAGTATTTT. Amino acids: CATSIYRGTDTQYF.

The chain employs TRBV30 and TRBJ2-4, with D perhaps matching TRBD2 (5 bases). V was shortened by 0 bases and J by 1 base, with 16 bases between the two germline ends. Germline V gene data show CDR1 as GTSNPN and CDR2 as SVGIG (reference sequence). The CDR3 has 17 residues. The DNA of the CDR3 is TGTGCCTGGAGTGTAAGGGAAACGGGGTCGGCCAAAAACATTCAGTACTTC. Translating it yields CAWSVRETGSAKNIQYF.

This chain joins TRBV5-6 and TRBJ2-7; D uncertain. V was pared by 2 bases and J by 4 bases, with 10 bases between. The CDR3 spans 13 residues. CDR1 and CDR2 from the germline V gene are SGHDT and YYEEEE. The CDR3 DNA follows: TGTGCCAGCAGCTTAGAAGAGAGGTACGAGCAGTACTTC. This gives the protein CASSLEERYEQYF.

The chain uses TRBV5-6 and TRBJ1-4; D remains ambiguous. Trimming pared 4 bases from V and 7 bases from J, leaving 14 bases between. This CDR3 is 14 amino acids long. Per germline, CDR1 SGHDT and CDR2 YYEEEE. The DNA for the CDR3 is TGTGCCAGCAGCCTTAGGCTGGGGAGTGAAAAACTGTTTTTT. As protein: CASSLRLGSEKLFF.

This clone came up a few times. J is TRBJ2-1 and V is TRBV10-1, with D unresolved. CDR3 size: 13 residues. The V gene's germline CDR1 is WNHNN and CDR2 SYGVQD (reference sequence). V was pared by 3 bases and J by 6 bases, with 9 bases between. CDR3 sequence: CASSEVGSNEQFF. The CDR3 region has the DNA TGCGCCAGCAGTGAAGTGGGGTCCAATGAGCAGTTCTTC.

The chain uses TRBV7-2 and TRBJ1-2; 9 nucleotides align to TRBD1. Unmatched junction bases numbered 10, after V lost 5 bases and J lost 6 bases. CDR1 and CDR2 from the germline V gene are SGHTA and FQGNSA. The CDR3 sequence is 15 residues long. CDR3 residues: CASSEIPQGADGYTF. The DNA for the CDR3 is TGTGCCAGCAGCGAAATTCCACAGGGGGCGGATGGCTACACCTTC.

The chain carries TRBV7-9 and TRBJ2-7; no clear D gene. The V end lost 6 bases, the J end lost 7 bases, and 13 bases lay between the germline ends. The CDR3 consists of 12 residues. Germline values: CDR1 SEHNR, CDR2 FQNEAQ (reference sequence). CDR3 loop: CASSLNGDEQYF. The CDR3 DNA reads TGTGCCAGCAGTTTAAATGGGGATGAGCAGTACTTC.

This clone is classed as medium-sized. The V call is TRBV6-5, the J call TRBJ2-5, with 9 bases fitting TRBD2. Per germline, CDR1 MNHEY and CDR2 SVGAGI. V lost 6 bases and J lost 4; bases outside the gene matches: 3. This CDR3 is built from 13 residues. CDR3 in DNA: TGTGCCAGCAGCTTAGCGGGAGCAGAGACCCAGTACTTC. Its translation: CASSLAGAETQYF.

The count of this clone is one. The rearrangement links TRBV15 to TRBJ1-1, with 7 bases that match TRBD1. Unmatched junction bases numbered 8, after V lost 5 bases and J lost 5 bases. The CDR3 length is 14 residues. Germline V gives CDR1 LNHNV, CDR2 YYDKDF (reference sequence). This CDR3 is CATSPRGGQTEAFF. CDR3 nucleotide sequence: TGTGCCACCAGCCCCCGGGGGGGACAGACTGAAGCTTTCTTT.

V gene TRBV6-4 combines with J gene TRBJ1-1; D perhaps matches TRBD1 (6 bases). CDR1 MRHNA and CDR2 SNTAGT come from the germline V gene. CDR3 length: 14 residues. Trimming stripped 6 bases from V and 1 base from J, with 12 bases between. DNA for the CDR3: TGTGCCAGCAGGGACAGACTACAGAACACTGAAGCTTTCTTT. This gives the protein CASRDRLQNTEAFF.

The chain employs TRBV4-1 and TRBJ1-2, with D uncertain. CDR1 and CDR2 (germline): MGHRA, YSYEKL. Trimming pared 0 bases from V and 2 bases from J, leaving 13 bases between. The CDR3 has 16 amino acids. Here the CDR3 DNA reads TGCGCCAGCAGCCAAGATGGTTTAGGCCTCAACTATGGCTACACCTTC. This encodes CASSQDGLGLNYGYTF.

The chain combines TRBV29-1 with TRBJ2-7; no clear D. Germline lookup yields CDR1 SQVTM and CDR2 ANQGSEA. The CDR3 loop spans 11 amino acids. The germline V and J ends were trimmed by 2 bases and 3 bases, with 5 bases remaining between them. This chain's CDR3 is CSVERNYEQYF. The CDR3, as DNA: TGCAGCGTTGAAAGGAACTACGAGCAGTACTTC.

The CDR3 DNA reads as TGTGCCAGCACCGAAGGGTGGAACATGGGAGAAAAACTGTTTTTT. It encodes CASTEGWNMGEKLFF. The chain recombines TRBV11-2 with TRBJ1-4; no clear D gene. CDR1 and CDR2 from the germline V gene are SGHAT and FQNNGV. V lost 7 bases and J 8 bases, leaving 20 bases between the germline ends. The CDR3 runs 15 residues.

The V call is TRBV11-3, the J call TRBJ2-1; tentative D call: TRBD2 (5 bases). Trimming left V 4 bases short and J 10 bases short, with 11 bases between. CDR3 length: 12 residues. Per germline, CDR1 SGHNT and CDR2 YENEEA. CDR3 amino acids: CASSSVSGEQFF. Written as DNA, the CDR3 is TGTGCCAGCAGCTCGGTGTCGGGGGAGCAGTTCTTC.

The V gene is TRBV7-8, the J gene TRBJ2-2; unclear D gene. The V end was cut by 5 bases, the J end by 5 bases, with 9 bases between. Germline CDR1 and CDR2: SGHVS and FQNEAQ. The CDR3 is 13 residues long. The CDR3 spells CASSPDLTGELFF. CDR3 DNA sequence: TGTGCCAGCAGCCCTGACCTGACCGGGGAGCTGTTTTTT.

The chain links TRBV13 to TRBJ2-1; D gene ambiguous. The CDR3 extends over 12 amino acids. In germline, CDR1 is PRHDT, CDR2 FYEKMQ (reference sequence). V lost 5 bases and J 5 bases, leaving 7 bases between the germline ends. The DNA for the CDR3 is TGTGCCAGCAGCGTGGGTAACAATGAGCAGTTCTTC. Protein product: CASSVGNNEQFF. Filled out from reference TRBV13 and TRBJ2-1, the complete variable domain reads AAGVIQSPRHLIKEKRETATLKCYPIPRHDTVYWYQQGPGQDPQFLISFYEKMQSDKGSIPDRFSAQQFSDYHSELNMSSLELGDSALYFCASSVGNNEQFFGPGTRLTVL.

This clone was detected a few times. The chain carries TRBV6-1 and TRBJ1-5; 12 bases map to TRBD1. This CDR3 comprises 16 residues. Per germline, CDR1 MNHNS and CDR2 SASEGT. V shed 1 base, J shed 6 bases, and the junction held 4 bases outside the gene matches. CDR3 protein: CASSEGGTGGGQPQHF. The CDR3 region has the DNA TGTGCCAGCAGTGAAGGGGGGACAGGGGGCGGTCAGCCCCAGCATTTT.

This clone was counted once. V usage is TRBV11-2 and J usage is TRBJ2-7; 7 nucleotides align to TRBD1. The CDR3 runs 15 residues. Germline values: CDR1 SGHAT, CDR2 FQNNGV. Trimming removed 1 base from V and 3 bases from J; junction bases left unmatched: 6. The CDR3 DNA follows: TGTGCCAGCAGCTTAGGTTCGGCAGGGGGCTACGAGCAGTACTTC. Its translation: CASSLGSAGGYEQYF.